This entry is about one T cell receptor beta chain. Its matching antigen is unknown. Time point specified: newly diagnosed, previously untreated cHL patient sample. The data are from a study of PD-1 blockade in classical Hodgkin lymphoma. Whole-study findings and limits: Reported baseline diversity: healthy donors highest, relapsed/refractory patients lowest.

This CDR3 region has 14 residues. The V end lost 0 bases, the J end lost 2 bases, and 7 bases lay between the germline ends. CDR1 is SGHRS and CDR2 is YFSETQ in the germline V gene. Sequenced by immunoSEQ multiplex PCR; TCRdb stores in-frame clones only, minus some. The sample contains around 43,000 clones, roughly 90% of which appear only once. This sequence was found in a human donor with classical Hodgkin lymphoma. Sequencing was performed on peripheral blood mononuclear cells (PBMCs). The chain uses TRBV5-1 and TRBJ2-3; D not certain. CDR3 region: CASSLDRATDTQYF. CDR3 coding DNA: TGCGCCAGCAGCTTGGATCGGGCCACAGATACGCAGTATTTT.